This TCR beta chain came from a study of neurological immune-mediated disorders. This clonotype appeared many times. CDR1 is DFQATT and CDR2 is SNEGSKA in the germline V gene (reference sequence). Trimming cost V 6 bases and J 0 bases; bases outside gene matches: 17. The CDR3 has 18 amino acids. Noted time point: longitudinal time-point 3. TCRdb reprocessed the 5' RACE reads via MiXCR and lists one record per CDR3 protein. The sample has roughly 45,000 distinct CDR3 sequences; roughly 14% are singletons. This clonotype was obtained from a man aged 30-40 years in good health. The sample was PBMCs. The V and J genes are TRBV20-1 and TRBJ2-1; 7 positions agree with TRBD2. The CDR3 loop reads CSAPPPAGYLSSYNEQFF. CDR3 nucleotide sequence: TGCAGTGCCCCCCCCCCAGCGGGATATTTGAGCTCCTACAATGAGCAGTTCTTC.